The clone carrying this TCR beta chain was seen only a few times. The antigen remains unidentified. The sample comes from a study of cytomegalovirus exposure and HLA in healthy donors. Trimming at V came to 4 bases and at J to 6 bases, leaving 1 base not matched to a gene. Germline V gives CDR1 MNHEY, CDR2 SVGAGI. This CDR3 has 15 residues. The primer mix had 60 Vbeta and 13 Jbeta primers. Original handling: In a later analysis, the count reached roughly 80 million unique TCR beta chains, with 10 million to 14 million shared. TCRdb keeps only in-frame clones here, not all; method: immunoSEQ multiplex PCR. The V and J calls and clone size come from that table; D and trimming were worked out from the DNA. The sample holds tens of thousands of clones, over 70% seen once. Whole-study findings and limits: In a later analysis, compared with equally common non-associated chains, HLA-associated beta chains were more expanded.

The genes are TRBV6-5 and TRBJ2-2; 14 bases line up with TRBD2. The material sequenced was PBMCs. This TCR was recovered from a middle-aged man in good health and CMV-seropositive. CDR3 residues: CASSSGLAGAGELFF. The CDR3 nucleotides read TGTGCCAGCAGTTCGGGACTAGCGGGAGCCGGGGAGCTGTTTTTT.